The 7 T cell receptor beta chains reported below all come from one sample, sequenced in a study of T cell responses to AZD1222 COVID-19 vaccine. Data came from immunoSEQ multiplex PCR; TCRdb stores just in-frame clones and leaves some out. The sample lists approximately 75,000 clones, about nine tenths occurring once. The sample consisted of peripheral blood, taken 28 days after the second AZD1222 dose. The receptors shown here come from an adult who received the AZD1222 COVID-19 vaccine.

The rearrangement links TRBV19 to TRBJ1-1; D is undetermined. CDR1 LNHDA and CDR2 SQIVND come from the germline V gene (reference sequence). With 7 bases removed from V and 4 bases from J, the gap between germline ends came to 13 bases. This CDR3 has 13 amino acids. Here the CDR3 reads CASTSGFSTEAFF. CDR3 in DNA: TGTGCCAGTACCTCGGGGTTCTCCACTGAAGCTTTCTTT.

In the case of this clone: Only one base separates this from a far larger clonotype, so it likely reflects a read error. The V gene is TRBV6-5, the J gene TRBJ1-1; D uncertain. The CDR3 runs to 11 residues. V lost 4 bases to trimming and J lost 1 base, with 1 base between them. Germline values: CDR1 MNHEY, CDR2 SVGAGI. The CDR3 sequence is CASSSNTEAFF. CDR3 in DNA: TGTGCCAGCAGTTCGAACACTGAAGCTTTCTTT.

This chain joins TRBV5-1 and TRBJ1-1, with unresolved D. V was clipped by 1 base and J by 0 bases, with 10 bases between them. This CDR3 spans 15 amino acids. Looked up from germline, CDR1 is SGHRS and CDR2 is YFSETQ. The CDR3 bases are TGCGCCAGCAGCTTGACAGATACCCTGAACACTGAAGCTTTCTTT. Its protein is CASSLTDTLNTEAFF. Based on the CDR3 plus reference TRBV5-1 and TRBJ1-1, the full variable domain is KAGVTQTPRYLIKTRGQQVTLSCSPISGHRSVSWYQQTPGQGLQFLFEYFSETQRNKGNFPGRFSGRQFSNSRSEMNVSTLELGDSALYLCASSLTDTLNTEAFFGQGTRLTVV.

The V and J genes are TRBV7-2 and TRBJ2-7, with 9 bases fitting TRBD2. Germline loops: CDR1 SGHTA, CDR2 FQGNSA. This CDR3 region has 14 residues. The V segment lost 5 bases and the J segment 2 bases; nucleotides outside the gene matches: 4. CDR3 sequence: CASSQAGGPYEQYF. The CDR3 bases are TGTGCCAGCAGCCAAGCGGGGGGCCCCTACGAGCAGTACTTC.

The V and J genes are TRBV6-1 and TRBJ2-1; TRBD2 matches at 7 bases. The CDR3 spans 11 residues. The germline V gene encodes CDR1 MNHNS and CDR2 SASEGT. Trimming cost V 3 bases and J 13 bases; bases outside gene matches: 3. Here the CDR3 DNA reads TGTGCCAGCAGTGATGGGAGGGGTCAGTTCTTC. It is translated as CASSDGRGQFF.

CDR3 protein: CASGTQNTEAFF. CDR3 sequence (DNA): TGTGCCTCAGGGACACAGAACACTGAAGCTTTCTTT. This chain uses TRBV28 with TRBJ1-1, with D possibly matching TRBD1 (6 bases). There are 12 residues in the CDR3. The V end was cut by 11 bases, the J end by 1 base, with 11 bases between. The germline V gene encodes CDR1 MDHEN and CDR2 SYDVKM.

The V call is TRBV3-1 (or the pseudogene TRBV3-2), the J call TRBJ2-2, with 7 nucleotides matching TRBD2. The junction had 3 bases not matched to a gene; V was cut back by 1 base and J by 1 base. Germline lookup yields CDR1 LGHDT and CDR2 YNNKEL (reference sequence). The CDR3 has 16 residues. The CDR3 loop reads CASSQAGTMNTGELFF. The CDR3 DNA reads TGTGCCAGCAGCCAAGCCGGGACTATGAACACCGGGGAGCTGTTTTTT.